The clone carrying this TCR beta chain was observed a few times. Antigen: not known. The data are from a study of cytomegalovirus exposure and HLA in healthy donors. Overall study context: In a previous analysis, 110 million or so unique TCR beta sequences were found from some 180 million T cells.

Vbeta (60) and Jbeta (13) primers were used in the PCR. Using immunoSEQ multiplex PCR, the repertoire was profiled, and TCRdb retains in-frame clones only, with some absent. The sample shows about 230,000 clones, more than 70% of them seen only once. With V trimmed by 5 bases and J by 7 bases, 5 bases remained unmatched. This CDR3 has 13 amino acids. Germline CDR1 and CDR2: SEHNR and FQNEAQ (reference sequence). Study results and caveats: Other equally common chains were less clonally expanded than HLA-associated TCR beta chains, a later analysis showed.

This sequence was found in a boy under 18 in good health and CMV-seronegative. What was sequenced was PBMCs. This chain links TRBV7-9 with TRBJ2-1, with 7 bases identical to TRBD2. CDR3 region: CASSPRTRNEQFF. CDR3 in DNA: TGTGCCAGCAGCCCCCGGACTAGGAATGAGCAGTTCTTC.